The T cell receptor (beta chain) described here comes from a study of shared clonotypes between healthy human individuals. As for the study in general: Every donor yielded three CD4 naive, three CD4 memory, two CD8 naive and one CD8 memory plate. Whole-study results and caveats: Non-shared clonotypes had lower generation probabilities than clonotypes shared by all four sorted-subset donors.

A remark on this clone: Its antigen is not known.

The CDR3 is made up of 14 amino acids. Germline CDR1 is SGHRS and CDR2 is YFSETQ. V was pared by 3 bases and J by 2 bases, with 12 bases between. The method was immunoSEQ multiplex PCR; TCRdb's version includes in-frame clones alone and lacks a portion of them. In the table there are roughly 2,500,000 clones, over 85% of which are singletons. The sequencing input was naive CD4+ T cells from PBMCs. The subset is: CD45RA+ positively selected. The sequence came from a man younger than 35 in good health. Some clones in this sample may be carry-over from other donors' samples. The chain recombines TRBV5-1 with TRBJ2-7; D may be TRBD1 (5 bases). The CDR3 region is CASSYRQPAYEQYF. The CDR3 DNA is TGCGCCAGCAGCTACCGACAGCCGGCCTACGAGCAGTACTTC. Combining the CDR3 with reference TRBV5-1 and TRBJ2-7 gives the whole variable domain KAGVTQTPRYLIKTRGQQVTLSCSPISGHRSVSWYQQTPGQGLQFLFEYFSETQRNKGNFPGRFSGRQFSNSRSEMNVSTLELGDSALYLCASSYRQPAYEQYFGPGTRLTVT.